This T cell receptor (beta chain) emerged from a study of blood T cell repertoires in COVID-19. Study at large: PBMCs, B-cell-depleted T cells, or T cells were the source of the cDNA or gDNA that made up the material.

TCRdb's copy holds only in-frame clones and misses some; the assay was immunoSEQ multiplex PCR. Of some 410,000 clones listed, approximately 88% were seen once; the top ten hold approximately 1%. V dropped 4 bases and J dropped 3 bases, with 10 bases sitting between them. The length of the CDR3 is 15 residues. CDR1 is MNHEY, CDR2 SVGEGT, per germline. This clonotype was obtained from a woman in her 30s with acute COVID-19. The sequencing input was PBMCs or T cells enriched from blood (not recorded which). The rearrangement uses TRBV6-2 or TRBV6-3 and TRBJ1-6; tentative D call: TRBD1 (5 bases). CDR3 in amino acids: CASSLSGIYNSPLHF. The CDR3 nucleotides are TGTGCCAGCAGTTTGTCAGGGATCTATAATTCACCCCTCCACTTT.